Here is one T cell receptor (beta chain) with its context. The sample originates from a study of blood T cell repertoires in COVID-19. Background on the study: COVID-19 samples, acute and convalescent, were from the United States, Italy and Spain. In each case, the material was cDNA or gDNA derived from T cells, B-cell-depleted T cells, or PBMCs.

With 0 bases removed from V and 5 bases from J, the gap between germline ends came to 11 bases. The germline gives CDR1 MNHEY, CDR2 SVGAGI. The CDR3 spans 14 residues. The authors' processing: Using reference gene primer amplification, nucleated cell counts were estimated. Using immunoSEQ multiplex PCR, the repertoire was profiled, and TCRdb retains in-frame clones only, with some absent. The V and J calls and clone size are taken from that table; D and trimming were inferred from the DNA. Among approximately 93,000 clones listed, 86% were seen once. This TCR was recovered from a man aged 45-65 years with active or convalescent COVID-19. The sequenced material came from peripheral blood. J is TRBJ2-7 and V is TRBV6-5; a weak D match, TRBD1 (5 bases). CDR3 amino acids: CASSYSNSRDEQYF. The CDR3 bases are TGTGCCAGCAGTTACTCGAATTCCAGGGACGAGCAGTACTTC.